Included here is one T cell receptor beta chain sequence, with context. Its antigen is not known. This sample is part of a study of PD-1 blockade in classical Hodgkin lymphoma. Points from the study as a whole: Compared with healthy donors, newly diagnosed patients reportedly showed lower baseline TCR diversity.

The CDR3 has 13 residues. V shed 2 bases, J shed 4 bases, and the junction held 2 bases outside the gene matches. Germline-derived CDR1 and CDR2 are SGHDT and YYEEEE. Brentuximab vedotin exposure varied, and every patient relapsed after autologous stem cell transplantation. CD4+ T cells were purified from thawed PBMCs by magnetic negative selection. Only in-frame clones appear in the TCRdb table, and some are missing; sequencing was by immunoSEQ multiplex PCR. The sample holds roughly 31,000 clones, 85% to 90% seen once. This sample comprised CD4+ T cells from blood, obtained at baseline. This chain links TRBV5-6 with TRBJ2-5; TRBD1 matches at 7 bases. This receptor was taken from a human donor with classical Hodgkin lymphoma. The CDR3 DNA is TGTGCCAGCAGCTTTAACAGGGGAGAGACCCAGTACTTC. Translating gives CASSFNRGETQYF. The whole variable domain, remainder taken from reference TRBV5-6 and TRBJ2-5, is DAGVTQSPTHLIKTRGQQVTLRCSPKSGHDTVSWYQQALGQGPQFIFQYYEEEERQRGNFPDRFSGHQFPNYSSELNVNALLLGDSALYLCASSFNRGETQYFGPGTRLLVL.